This is a list of T cell receptor beta chains from one sample in a study of shared clonotypes between healthy human individuals. TCRdb's copy holds only in-frame clones and misses some; the assay was immunoSEQ multiplex PCR. Altogether approximately 2.3 million clones are present, more than 85% being singletons, with the ten largest covering about 0.39%. The specimen sequenced was naive CD4+ T cells from PBMCs. These TCRs come from a young man in good health. Some clones in this sample may be carry-over from other donors' samples. Each CDR3 is given with its conserved first and last residue. The D gene is left open where the match is weak. Some rows have no size entry. The others give once, few or many, or a class for an expanded clone.

v_gene: TRBV7-2
abundance: NA
j_gene: TRBJ2-7
d_gene: TRBD2
CDR3aa: CASSPGLAGLGEQYF
CDR3nt: TGTGCCAGCAGCCCAGGACTAGCGGGATTGGGGGAGCAGTACTTC

v_gene: TRBV28
abundance: NA
j_gene: TRBJ1-5
d_gene: NA
CDR3aa: CASSPLTGSYQPQHF
CDR3nt: TGTGCCAGCAGCCCACTAACAGGCTCTTATCAGCCCCAGCATTTT

v_gene: TRBV9
abundance: NA
j_gene: TRBJ2-1
d_gene: NA
CDR3aa: CASSSIGVGAQFF
CDR3nt: TGTGCCAGCAGTTCAATAGGGGTAGGCGCGCAGTTCTTC

v_gene: TRBV28
abundance: NA
j_gene: TRBJ2-7
d_gene: NA
CDR3aa: CASSPGSSYEQYF
CDR3nt: TGTGCCAGCTCCCCAGGGAGCTCCTACGAGCAGTACTTC

v_gene: TRBV18
abundance: NA
j_gene: TRBJ1-1
d_gene: NA
CDR3aa: CASSPQIDTNTEAFF
CDR3nt: TGTGCCAGCTCACCACAAATCGATACCAACACTGAAGCTTTCTTT

v_gene: TRBV27
abundance: NA
j_gene: TRBJ2-2
d_gene: TRBD2
CDR3aa: CASSHSGGNTGELFF
CDR3nt: TGTGCCAGCAGTCATAGCGGGGGAAACACCGGGGAGCTGTTTTTT

v_gene: TRBV5-4
abundance: NA
j_gene: TRBJ2-7
d_gene: TRBD1
CDR3aa: CASSMGQVRREQYF
CDR3nt: TGTGCCAGCAGCATGGGACAGGTCCGGAGGGAGCAGTACTTC

v_gene: TRBV5-1
abundance: NA
j_gene: TRBJ2-1
d_gene: NA
CDR3aa: CASSPRAEGRGEQFF
CDR3nt: TGCGCCAGCAGCCCCCGGGCCGAGGGAAGGGGAGAGCAGTTCTTC

v_gene: TRBV21-1
abundance: NA
j_gene: TRBJ2-7
d_gene: NA
CDR3aa: CASRLQVPGTGGVGAYEQYF
CDR3nt: TGTGCCAGCAGACTCCAGGTCCCCGGGACAGGGGGCGTTGGGGCCTACGAGCAGTACTTC

v_gene: TRBV5-1
abundance: NA
j_gene: TRBJ2-3
d_gene: NA
CDR3aa: CASSLVMGGGSTDTQYF
CDR3nt: TGCGCCAGCAGCTTGGTCATGGGCGGGGGCAGCACAGATACGCAGTATTTT

v_gene: TRBV29-1
abundance: NA
j_gene: TRBJ1-1
d_gene: NA
CDR3aa: CSVLPLGVNTEAFF
CDR3nt: TGCAGCGTCCTACCCCTAGGGGTGAACACTGAAGCTTTCTTT

v_gene: TRBV6-1
abundance: once
j_gene: TRBJ2-7
d_gene: TRBD2
CDR3aa: CASRKRDLRYEQYF
CDR3nt: TGTGCCAGCAGGAAGCGGGATCTGCGCTACGAGCAGTACTTC

v_gene: TRBV18
abundance: NA
j_gene: TRBJ1-1
d_gene: NA
CDR3aa: CASSNSNTEAFF
CDR3nt: TGTGCCAGCTCAAACTCGAACACTGAAGCTTTCTTT

v_gene: TRBV5-1
abundance: NA
j_gene: TRBJ2-5
d_gene: NA
CDR3aa: CASSYGETQYF
CDR3nt: TGCGCCAGCAGCTACGGGGAGACCCAGTACTTC

v_gene: TRBV27
abundance: few
j_gene: TRBJ1-4
d_gene: TRBD1
CDR3aa: CASSHSGTANEKLFF
CDR3nt: TGTGCCAGCTCCCACTCCGGGACAGCGAATGAAAAACTGTTTTTT

v_gene: TRBV5-1
abundance: NA
j_gene: TRBJ2-3
d_gene: TRBD1
CDR3aa: CASSQGDSSFGTDTQYF
CDR3nt: TGCGCCAGCAGCCAAGGGGACAGTTCCTTCGGCACAGATACGCAGTATTTT

v_gene: TRBV29-1
abundance: once
j_gene: TRBJ1-5
d_gene: TRBD1
CDR3aa: CSLGVGGTGTNQPQHF
CDR3nt: TGCAGCTTGGGGGTCGGTGGGACAGGGACCAATCAGCCCCAGCATTTT

v_gene: TRBV18
abundance: NA
j_gene: TRBJ2-5
d_gene: NA
CDR3aa: CASSPPGRPQETQYF
CDR3nt: TGTGCCAGCTCACCACCGGGCAGACCCCAAGAGACCCAGTACTTC

v_gene: TRBV28
abundance: NA
j_gene: TRBJ1-2
d_gene: NA
CDR3aa: CASSLGLGWYGYTF
CDR3nt: TGTGCCAGCAGTCTAGGGTTGGGGTGGTATGGCTACACCTTC

v_gene: TRBV5-1
abundance: NA
j_gene: TRBJ2-1
d_gene: TRBD2
CDR3aa: CASSDPSGSSYNEQFF
CDR3nt: TGCGCCAGCAGCGACCCTAGCGGCAGTTCCTACAATGAGCAGTTCTTC

v_gene: TRBV7-9
abundance: NA
j_gene: TRBJ2-3
d_gene: NA
CDR3aa: CASSPTASTTDTQYF
CDR3nt: TGTGCCAGCAGTCCTACCGCTAGCACCACAGATACGCAGTATTTT

v_gene: TRBV9
abundance: once
j_gene: TRBJ2-2
d_gene: NA
CDR3aa: CASSADLGTGELFF
CDR3nt: TGTGCCAGCAGCGCCGACTTGGGGACCGGGGAGCTGTTTTTT

v_gene: TRBV5-1
abundance: NA
j_gene: TRBJ1-5
d_gene: NA
CDR3aa: CASSGQTESNQPQHF
CDR3nt: TGCGCCAGCAGCGGGCAGACAGAGAGCAATCAGCCCCAGCATTTT

v_gene: TRBV18
abundance: NA
j_gene: TRBJ2-1
d_gene: TRBD2
CDR3aa: CASSPRGLAAYYNEQFF
CDR3nt: TGTGCCAGCTCACCACGGGGACTAGCGGCGTACTACAATGAGCAGTTCTTC

v_gene: TRBV2
abundance: NA
j_gene: TRBJ1-6
d_gene: TRBD1
CDR3aa: CASSVGQGGNSPLHF
CDR3nt: TGTGCCAGCAGTGTGGGACAGGGGGGAAATTCACCCCTCCACTTT

v_gene: TRBV7-2
abundance: NA
j_gene: TRBJ1-1
d_gene: TRBD1
CDR3aa: CASSLTGVGEAFF
CDR3nt: TGTGCCAGCAGCTTGACAGGGGTGGGTGAAGCTTTCTTT

v_gene: TRBV28
abundance: NA
j_gene: TRBJ2-1
d_gene: TRBD1
CDR3aa: CASTLGQVIYNEQFF
CDR3nt: TGTGCCAGCACCTTGGGACAGGTAATTTACAATGAGCAGTTCTTC

v_gene: TRBV28
abundance: NA
j_gene: TRBJ1-2
d_gene: NA
CDR3aa: CASSPDKIGGYTF
CDR3nt: TGTGCCAGCAGCCCGGACAAGATTGGAGGCTACACCTTC

v_gene: TRBV21-1
abundance: NA
j_gene: TRBJ1-2
d_gene: NA
CDR3aa: CASSRCDTCYTF
CDR3nt: TGTGCCAGCAGCAGGTGTGATACCTGCTACACCTTC

v_gene: TRBV15
abundance: NA
j_gene: TRBJ1-5
d_gene: NA
CDR3aa: CATSRDRSYSNQPQHF
CDR3nt: TGTGCCACCAGCAGAGATCGGTCCTATAGCAATCAGCCCCAGCATTTT

v_gene: TRBV2
abundance: NA
j_gene: TRBJ1-2
d_gene: NA
CDR3aa: CASSEGDSYGYTF
CDR3nt: TGTGCCAGCAGTGAAGGCGATAGCTATGGCTACACCTTC

v_gene: TRBV7-2
abundance: NA
j_gene: TRBJ1-1
d_gene: NA
CDR3aa: CASNRRRNTEAFF
CDR3nt: TGTGCCAGCAACCGGCGGAGGAACACTGAAGCTTTCTTT

v_gene: TRBV9
abundance: NA
j_gene: TRBJ1-1
d_gene: NA
CDR3aa: CASSPGGVDTEAFF
CDR3nt: TGTGCCAGCAGCCCGGGAGGAGTCGACACTGAAGCTTTCTTT

v_gene: TRBV6-5
abundance: NA
j_gene: TRBJ1-1
d_gene: NA
CDR3aa: CASSYSWGQNTEAFF
CDR3nt: TGTGCCAGCAGTTACTCGTGGGGGCAGAACACTGAAGCTTTCTTT

v_gene: TRBV7-9
abundance: NA
j_gene: TRBJ1-2
d_gene: NA
CDR3aa: CASSLLQSTESGYTF
CDR3nt: TGTGCCAGCAGCCTACTTCAGTCGACAGAGTCCGGCTACACCTTC

v_gene: TRBV9
abundance: once
j_gene: TRBJ2-2
d_gene: NA
CDR3aa: CASSVSGGTGELFF
CDR3nt: TGTGCCAGCAGCGTATCAGGCGGCACCGGGGAGCTGTTTTTT

v_gene: TRBV5-1
abundance: NA
j_gene: TRBJ2-3
d_gene: TRBD1
CDR3aa: CASSLHRGPSTDTQYF
CDR3nt: TGCGCCAGCAGCCTTCACAGGGGGCCCTCCACAGATACGCAGTATTTT

v_gene: TRBV29-1
abundance: NA
j_gene: TRBJ2-7
d_gene: NA
CDR3aa: CSIGASYEQYF
CDR3nt: TGCAGCATTGGGGCGTCCTACGAGCAGTACTTC

v_gene: TRBV28
abundance: NA
j_gene: TRBJ1-1
d_gene: TRBD1
CDR3aa: CASRETSDRSPEAFF
CDR3nt: TGTGCCAGCAGGGAAACTTCGGACAGGTCCCCTGAAGCTTTCTTT

v_gene: TRBV11-2
abundance: NA
j_gene: TRBJ2-3
d_gene: TRBD1
CDR3aa: CASSTFFGTGGGTQYF
CDR3nt: TGTGCCAGCAGCACCTTTTTCGGGACAGGGGGAGGAACGCAGTATTTT

v_gene: TRBV6-5
abundance: NA
j_gene: TRBJ1-2
d_gene: NA
CDR3aa: CAARTDANYGYTF
CDR3nt: TGTGCCGCCCGGACAGATGCTAACTATGGCTACACCTTC

v_gene: TRBV5-1
abundance: NA
j_gene: TRBJ1-1
d_gene: NA
CDR3aa: CASSPKAGGTEAFF
CDR3nt: TGCGCCAGCAGCCCCAAGGCCGGGGGCACTGAAGCTTTCTTT

v_gene: TRBV18
abundance: NA
j_gene: TRBJ2-2
d_gene: NA
CDR3aa: CASSSIGIPGELFF
CDR3nt: TGTGCCAGCTCGTCAATAGGCATACCCGGGGAGCTGTTTTTT

v_gene: TRBV2
abundance: once
j_gene: TRBJ2-7
d_gene: NA
CDR3aa: CASSRTREQYF
CDR3nt: TGTGCCAGCAGTCGGACACGCGAGCAGTACTTC

v_gene: TRBV7-8
abundance: NA
j_gene: TRBJ1-2
d_gene: NA
CDR3aa: CASSLVDGGGGYTF
CDR3nt: TGTGCCAGCAGCTTAGTGGACGGCGGAGGAGGCTACACCTTC

v_gene: TRBV5-1
abundance: NA
j_gene: TRBJ1-1
d_gene: TRBD1
CDR3aa: CASSQRQGGGIHTEAFF
CDR3nt: TGCGCCAGCAGCCAAAGACAGGGAGGCGGTATTCACACTGAAGCTTTCTTT

v_gene: TRBV20-1
abundance: NA
j_gene: TRBJ1-2
d_gene: NA
CDR3aa: CSASKRSGYTF
CDR3nt: TGCAGTGCCTCAAAAAGGAGTGGCTACACCTTC

v_gene: TRBV5-1
abundance: NA
j_gene: TRBJ2-3
d_gene: NA
CDR3aa: CASSPRGSPSTDTQYF
CDR3nt: TGCGCCAGCAGCCCCCGCGGAAGCCCTAGCACAGATACGCAGTATTTT

v_gene: TRBV28
abundance: few
j_gene: TRBJ1-2
d_gene: NA
CDR3aa: CASSLFDGYTF
CDR3nt: TGTGCCAGCAGTTTATTCGATGGCTACACCTTC

v_gene: TRBV10-3
abundance: NA
j_gene: TRBJ2-3
d_gene: TRBD1
CDR3aa: CAIRDRAGDTQYF
CDR3nt: TGTGCCATCAGGGACAGGGCAGGAGATACGCAGTATTTT

v_gene: TRBV4-2
abundance: NA
j_gene: TRBJ2-7
d_gene: TRBD2
CDR3aa: CASSQDLPLADFYEQYF
CDR3nt: TGTGCCAGCAGCCAAGATCTCCCCCTAGCGGACTTCTACGAGCAGTACTTC

v_gene: TRBV5-4
abundance: NA
j_gene: TRBJ2-3
d_gene: TRBD2
CDR3aa: CASSLRLLASGETDTQYF
CDR3nt: TGTGCCAGCAGCTTGCGGTTGTTGGCTAGCGGGGAGACAGATACGCAGTATTTT

v_gene: TRBV9
abundance: NA
j_gene: TRBJ2-1
d_gene: TRBD2
CDR3aa: CASSVESSGTAQFF
CDR3nt: TGTGCCAGCAGCGTAGAATCTAGCGGGACGGCGCAGTTCTTC

v_gene: TRBV6-5
abundance: NA
j_gene: TRBJ2-5
d_gene: TRBD2
CDR3aa: CASSASGREETQYF
CDR3nt: TGTGCCAGCAGTGCTAGCGGGAGGGAGGAGACCCAGTACTTC

v_gene: TRBV9
abundance: NA
j_gene: TRBJ2-5
d_gene: NA
CDR3aa: CASSVDKGMGQETQYF
CDR3nt: TGTGCCAGCAGCGTAGATAAGGGGATGGGACAAGAGACCCAGTACTTC

v_gene: TRBV29-1
abundance: NA
j_gene: TRBJ2-1
d_gene: TRBD2
CDR3aa: CSVEVAGGSSYNEQFF
CDR3nt: TGCAGCGTTGAAGTAGCGGGGGGAAGCTCCTACAATGAGCAGTTCTTC